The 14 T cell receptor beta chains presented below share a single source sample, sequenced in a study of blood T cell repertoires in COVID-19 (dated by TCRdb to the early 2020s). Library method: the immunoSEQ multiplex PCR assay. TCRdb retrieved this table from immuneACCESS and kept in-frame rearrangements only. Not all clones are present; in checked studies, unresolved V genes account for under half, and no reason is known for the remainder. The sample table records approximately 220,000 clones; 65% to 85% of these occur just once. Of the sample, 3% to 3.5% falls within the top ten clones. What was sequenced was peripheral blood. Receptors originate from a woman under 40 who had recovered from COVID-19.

The CDR3 spells CASSLAGGPLSGANVLTF. The CDR3 region has the DNA TGTGCCAGCAGTTTAGCGGGAGGGCCCCTCTCTGGGGCCAACGTCCTGACTTTC. The chain couples TRBV27 to TRBJ2-6; 9 bases agree with TRBD2. This CDR3 is built from 18 residues. Germline V gives CDR1 MNHEY, CDR2 SMNVEV (reference sequence). The V and J ends lost 2 bases and 0 bases, in that order; junction bases with no gene match: 5. The complete variable domain, with remaining parts taken from reference TRBV27 and TRBJ2-6, reads EAQVTQNPRYLITVTGKKLTVTCSQNMNHEYMSWYRQDPGLGLRQIYYSMNVEVTDKGDVPEGYKVSRKEKRNFPLILESPSPNQTSLYFCASSLAGGPLSGANVLTFGAGSRLTVL.

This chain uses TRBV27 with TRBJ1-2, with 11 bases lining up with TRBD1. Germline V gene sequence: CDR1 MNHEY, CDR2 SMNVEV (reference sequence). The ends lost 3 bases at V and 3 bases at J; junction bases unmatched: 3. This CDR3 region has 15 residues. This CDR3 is CASSFGTGGDYGYTF. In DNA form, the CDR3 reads TGTGCCAGCAGTTTTGGGACAGGGGGGGACTATGGCTACACCTTC.

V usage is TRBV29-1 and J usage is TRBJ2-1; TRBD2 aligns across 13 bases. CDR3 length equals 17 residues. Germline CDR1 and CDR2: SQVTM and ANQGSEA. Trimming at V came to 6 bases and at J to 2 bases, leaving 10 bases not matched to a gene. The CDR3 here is CSVSKAGTSGTYNEQFF. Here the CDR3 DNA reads TGCAGCGTGTCAAAAGCTGGGACTAGCGGGACCTACAATGAGCAGTTCTTC.

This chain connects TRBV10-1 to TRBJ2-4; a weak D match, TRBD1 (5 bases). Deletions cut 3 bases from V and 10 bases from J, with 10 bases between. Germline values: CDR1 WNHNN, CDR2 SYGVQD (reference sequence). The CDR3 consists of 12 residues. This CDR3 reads CASSEGQGIQYF. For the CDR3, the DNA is TGCGCCAGCAGTGAAGGACAAGGAATTCAGTACTTC.

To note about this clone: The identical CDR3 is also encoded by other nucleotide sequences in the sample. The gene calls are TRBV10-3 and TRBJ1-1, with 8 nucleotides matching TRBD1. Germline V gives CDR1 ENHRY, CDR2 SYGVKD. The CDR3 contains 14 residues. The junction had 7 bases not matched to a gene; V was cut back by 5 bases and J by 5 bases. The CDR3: CAISRDRGNTEAFF. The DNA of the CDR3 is TGTGCCATCAGTCGAGACAGGGGTAATACTGAAGCTTTCTTT.

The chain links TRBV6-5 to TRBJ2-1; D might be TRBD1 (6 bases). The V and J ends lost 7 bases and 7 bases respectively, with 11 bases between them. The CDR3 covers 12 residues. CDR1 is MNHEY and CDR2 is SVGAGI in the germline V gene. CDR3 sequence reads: CASTDSPNEQFF. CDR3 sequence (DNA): TGTGCCAGCACGGACAGTCCGAATGAGCAGTTCTTC.

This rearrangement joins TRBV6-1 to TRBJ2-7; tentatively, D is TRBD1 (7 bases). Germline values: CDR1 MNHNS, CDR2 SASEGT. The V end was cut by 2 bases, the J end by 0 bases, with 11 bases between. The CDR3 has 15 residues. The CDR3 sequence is CASSESGGGSYEQYF. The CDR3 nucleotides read TGTGCCAGCAGTGAATCAGGGGGAGGCTCCTACGAGCAGTACTTC.

CDR3 DNA sequence: TGTGCCAGCAGTCCCCTTTCAGAAGCCTACGAGCAGTACTTC. Translated: CASSPLSEAYEQYF. V and J are TRBV27 and TRBJ2-7; D gene ambiguous. Per the germline V gene, CDR1 is MNHEY and CDR2 is SMNVEV (reference sequence). The CDR3 totals 14 residues. Trimming cost V 5 bases and J 2 bases, with 13 bases left between them.

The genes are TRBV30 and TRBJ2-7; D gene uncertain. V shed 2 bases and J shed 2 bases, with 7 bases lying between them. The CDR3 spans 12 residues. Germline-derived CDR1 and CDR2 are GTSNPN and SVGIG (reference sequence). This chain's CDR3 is CAWSSSTYEQYF. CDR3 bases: TGTGCCTGGAGTTCATCAACCTACGAGCAGTACTTC. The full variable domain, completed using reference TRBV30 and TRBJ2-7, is SQTIHQWPATLVQPVGSPLSLECTVEGTSNPNLYWYRQAAGRGLQLLFYSVGIGQISSEVPQNLSASRPQDRQFILSSKKLLLSDSGFYLCAWSSSTYEQYFGPGTRLTVT.

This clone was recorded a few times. The CDR3 region is CASSSRDILNEQYF. The CDR3, as DNA: TGTGCCAGCAGTTCTAGGGACATCTTAAACGAGCAGTACTTC. V gene TRBV27 combines with J gene TRBJ2-7, with D possibly matching TRBD1 (6 bases). The ends were cut back, 4 bases at V and 5 bases at J, with 15 bases in the middle. This CDR3 spans 14 amino acids. The germline V gene encodes CDR1 MNHEY and CDR2 SMNVEV (reference sequence).

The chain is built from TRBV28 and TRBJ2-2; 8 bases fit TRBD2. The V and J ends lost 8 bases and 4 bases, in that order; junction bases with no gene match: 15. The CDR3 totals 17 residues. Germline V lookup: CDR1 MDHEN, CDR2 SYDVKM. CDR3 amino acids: CASVSDGRALITGELFF. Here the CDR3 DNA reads TGTGCCAGCGTTTCTGACGGGAGGGCTTTAATCACCGGGGAGCTGTTTTTT.

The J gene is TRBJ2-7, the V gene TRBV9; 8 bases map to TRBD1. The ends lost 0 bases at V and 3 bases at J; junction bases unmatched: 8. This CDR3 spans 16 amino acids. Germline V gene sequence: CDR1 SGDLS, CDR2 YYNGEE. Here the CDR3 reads CASSVGPGQVSYEQYF. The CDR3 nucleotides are TGTGCCAGCAGCGTAGGCCCGGGACAGGTCAGCTACGAGCAGTACTTC.

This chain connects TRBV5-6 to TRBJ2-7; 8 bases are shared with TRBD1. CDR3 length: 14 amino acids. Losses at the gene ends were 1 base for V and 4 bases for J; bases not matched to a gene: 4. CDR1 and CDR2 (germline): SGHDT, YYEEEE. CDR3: CASSLSRGRYEQYF. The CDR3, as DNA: TGTGCCAGCAGCTTGTCCAGGGGGCGTTACGAGCAGTACTTC.

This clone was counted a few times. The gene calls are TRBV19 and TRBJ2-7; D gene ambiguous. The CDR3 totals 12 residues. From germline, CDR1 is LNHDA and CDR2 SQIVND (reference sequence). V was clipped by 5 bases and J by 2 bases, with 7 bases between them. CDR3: CASSDAAYEQYF. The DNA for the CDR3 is TGTGCCAGTAGTGATGCGGCCTACGAGCAGTACTTC.